The rows below give T cell receptor beta chains drawn from one sample of a study of cytomegalovirus exposure and HLA in healthy donors. Assay used: immunoSEQ multiplex PCR; TCRdb lists only in-frame clones, some missing. The sample has about 160,000 clones, 75% to 90% seen once. Sample: PBMCs. The origin of the receptors is a woman under 30 in good health and CMV-seronegative. Both conserved end residues are part of each CDR3. The order of the fields is clone size, D gene, J gene, V gene, CDR3 length, CDR3 protein, CDR3 DNA. D genes are given only for firm matches. Clone size appears in some rows only: once, few, many, or a class for an expanded clone.

. . TRBJ1-6 TRBV27 15 CASSSPGVANSPLHF TGTGCCAGCAGTTCTCCTGGGGTAGCGAATTCACCCCTCCACTTT
. TRBD1 TRBJ2-5 TRBV9 15 CASSVSGTGEETQYF TGTGCCAGCAGCGTATCCGGGACAGGGGAGGAGACCCAGTACTTC
. TRBD1 TRBJ1-4 TRBV2 15 CASSPDRGDNEKLFF TGTGCCAGCAGCCCCGACAGGGGAGATAATGAAAAACTGTTTTTT
. . TRBJ1-4 TRBV5-6 16 CASRRMRREDNEKLFF TGTGCCAGCAGACGTATGCGGCGGGAAGATAATGAAAAACTGTTTTTT
. TRBD2 TRBJ2-3 TRBV27 14 CASSLREDTDTQYF TGTGCCAGCAGTTTACGGGAGGACACAGATACGCAGTATTTT
. TRBD2 TRBJ2-3 TRBV2 14 CASLSGASTDTQYF TGTGCCAGTCTTAGCGGGGCATCCACAGATACGCAGTATTTT
. TRBD1 TRBJ2-3 TRBV4-3 18 CASSQDYGQGRPTDTQYF TGCGCCAGCAGCCAAGATTACGGACAGGGGAGGCCGACAGATACGCAGTATTTT
. TRBD1 TRBJ1-2 TRBV19 12 CASTDRGYGYTF TGTGCCAGTACGGACAGGGGCTATGGCTACACCTTC
. TRBD2 TRBJ2-3 TRBV14 18 CASSQGRTSGSLTDTQYF TGTGCCAGCAGCCAAGGTCGGACTAGCGGGAGTCTCACAGATACGCAGTATTTT
. TRBD1 TRBJ1-5 TRBV19 16 CASATGTVLSNQPQHF TGTGCCAGTGCGACCGGGACAGTCCTTAGCAATCAGCCCCAGCATTTT
. TRBD1 TRBJ1-2 TRBV4-1 15 CASSQGGQGIRGYTF TGCGCCAGCAGCCAAGGAGGACAGGGGATCCGTGGCTACACCTTC
once TRBD2 TRBJ2-7 TRBV7-2 15 CASSRTSGTTYEQYF TGTGCCAGCAGCCGGACTAGCGGGACTACCTACGAGCAGTACTTC
. TRBD1 TRBJ1-2 TRBV5-1 15 CASSLGQGGNYGYTF TGCGCCAGCAGCCTCGGACAGGGGGGGAACTATGGCTACACCTTC
. . TRBJ1-1 TRBV15 17 CATSRVERTRLNTEAFF TGTGCCACCAGCAGAGTAGAGAGGACTCGCTTGAACACTGAAGCTTTCTTT
once . TRBJ2-5 TRBV27 14 CASSFTSLSRTQYF TGTGCCAGCAGTTTCACATCCCTCTCTAGGACCCAGTACTTC
. TRBD1 TRBJ2-5 TRBV10-1 13 CASSKGQAETQYF TGCGCCAGCAGTAAAGGACAGGCGGAGACCCAGTACTTC
. . TRBJ1-1 TRBV6-5 14 CASTKRGWSTEAFF TGTGCCAGCACCAAAAGAGGGTGGTCCACTGAAGCTTTCTTT
. . TRBJ2-1 TRBV2 15 CASSLLETREGEQFF TGTGCCAGCAGTTTACTCGAGACTAGAGAGGGTGAGCAGTTCTTC
. . TRBJ1-3 TRBV7-6 14 CASSLETRGNTIYF TGTGCCAGCAGCTTAGAAACTCGGGGAAACACCATATATTTT
. . TRBJ2-1 TRBV7-6 16 CASSLKRAVPYNEQFF TGTGCCAGCAGCTTAAAAAGAGCGGTCCCCTACAATGAGCAGTTCTTC
. TRBD2 TRBJ2-5 TRBV13 15 CASSTLAGGSETQYF TGTGCCAGCAGCACCCTAGCGGGGGGATCAGAGACCCAGTACTTC
. TRBD1 TRBJ1-3 TRBV5-1 16 CASTRQGAESGNTIYF TGCGCCAGCACGAGGCAGGGGGCTGAATCTGGAAACACCATATATTTT